This TCR beta chain was obtained from a study of cytomegalovirus exposure and HLA in healthy donors. The PCR contained 60 Vbeta and 13 Jbeta primers. Repertoires were generated with immunoSEQ multiplex PCR, while TCRdb's copy carries only in-frame clones and drops some. Altogether nearly 110,000 clones are present, roughly 82% being singletons, with the ten largest covering around 4%. This CDR3 region has 18 residues. The germline V gene has CDR1 SGHRS and CDR2 YFSETQ. The rearrangement joins TRBV5-1 to TRBJ2-5; 10 bases match TRBD2. The tail of the sequence fits TRBJ2-7 better, so the J call may be wrong. The TCR was taken from a male donor in good health and CMV-seronegative. The sample taken for sequencing was PBMCs. The CDR3 protein is CASSFAPAGLAGVAEQYF. In nucleotides, the CDR3 is TGCGCCAGCAGCTTTGCCCCCGCCGGGCTAGCGGGAGTGGCCGAGCAGTACTTC.